Given below is one T cell receptor beta chain in context. This sample is part of a study of blood T cell repertoires in COVID-19. The repertoire was sequenced with immunoSEQ multiplex PCR; TCRdb's copy has only in-frame clones and lacks some. The sample contains about 250,000 clones, around three quarters of which appear only once. Material for sequencing was peripheral blood. This clonotype originated in a woman older than 75 with acute or convalescent COVID-19.

CDR3 protein: CASRSRDRGDNQPQHF. The DNA for the CDR3 is TGTGCCAGCAGGAGCCGGGACAGGGGTGACAATCAGCCCCAGCATTTT. The V call is TRBV6-6, the J call TRBJ1-5; 10 bases align to TRBD1. Germline CDR1 reads MNHNY; CDR2 reads SVGAGI (reference sequence). The CDR3 extends over 16 amino acids. The junction had 8 bases not matched to a gene; V was cut back by 6 bases and J by 3 bases.